This T cell receptor beta chain appears in the sequencing data of a study of T cells after yellow fever vaccination (dated by TCRdb to the late 2010s). For context, the study as a whole: The SMART-Seq v4 Ultra Low Input RNA kit was used to prepare libraries from fractions with low cell numbers. Bulk TCR alpha and beta repertoires were sequenced longitudinally to track T-cell clones before and after primary and booster YFV17D yellow fever vaccination. Two healthy male donors, one aged 18 to 29 and one aged 30 to 40 years, made up the cohort. Blood was drawn at multiple timepoints before and after primary and secondary immunization, with bulk PBMC replicates and cell subsets isolated. Overall study results and their limits: Because only two donors were included in the study, the extent to which the findings can be generalized is limited. A small fraction of clonotypes appeared in both the CD4 and CD8 compartments, likely as a result of convergent recombination. After the booster, most of the clones that had expanded following primary vaccination were detected again (around 97% of CD4 and 80% to 90% of CD8), which suggests that memory was broadly maintained. Compared with the primary T-cell response, the secondary T-cell response was weaker but faster, peaking on day 5 rather than day 15. Computational filtering was needed because FACS-sorted repertoires could contain abundant contaminating clonotypes from the bulk population.

The listed sequencing device is Illumina NovaSeq 6000. TCR cDNA was synthesized by 5'RACE template switching, through which a universal primer site and unique molecular identifiers were introduced. cDNA synthesis was primed from both the TCR alpha and TCR beta constant segments. Library amplification used two PCR steps, and the second PCR step added sample barcodes and sequencing adapters. Sequencing of libraries was performed on Illumina HiSeq 2500 (2x100 bp) or NovaSeq (2x150 bp). The authors' pipeline ran thus. Demultiplexing of reads and collapsing into UMI consensus sequences were performed with MIGEC, and V(D)J alignment was carried out with MiXCR. Vaccine-responding clonotypes were identified with edgeR using replicate PBMC samples, with FDR below 0.01 and a log2 fold change above 5 up to day 15 being required. Each bulk clonotype received a CD4 or CD8 identity based on whether the sequenced CD4 or CD8 repertoire contained that clonotype at higher abundance. TCRdb reprocessing: public reads trimmed at Q25 with fastp, clones called with MiXCR, in-frame beta chains kept. Under each unique CDR3 protein, matching rows form one entry showing the most common genes and DNA. The V and J calls come from TCRdb's annotation, not from the publication. The table for this sample lists around 330,000 distinct CDR3 sequences; more than 3% of them were counted only once. The top ten constitute around 20% of the sample.

From a lookup of the germline V gene (reference sequence), CDR1 and CDR2 are GTSNPN and SVGIG. CDR3 length: 14 amino acids, cysteine to phenylalanine. Only the CDR3 DNA stays, 42 bases, in frame from base 1. Trimming takes 8 bases from V and 4 bases from J, and the germline ends sit 19 bases apart. This clonotype turned up a few times. Its binding antigen is unknown. Base qualities are not provided; no much larger clone lies one nucleotide away. Reading the label with the study, this specimen's treatment or condition is: live attenuated yellow fever vaccine strain. Two biological replicates of bulk PBMCs were collected at each blood-draw timepoint. PBMCs were isolated from peripheral blood using a standard Ficoll-Paque protocol. TriZol was used to extract RNA from bulk PBMCs, from CD4 and CD8 fractions, and from dextramer-positive and dextramer-negative fractions.

The sequences come from PBMCs, collected on the day of the yellow fever booster vaccination. This sequence uses TRBV30 and TRBJ2-3; a weak D assignment points to TRBD1 (7 bases agree). The sequence was obtained from a man aged 18-30 years who received the YFV17D yellow fever vaccine. The CDR3 amino acid sequence is: CATGGGGKSDTQYF. The sequenced DNA: TGTGCCACTGGAGGGGGCGGGAAGTCAGATACGCAGTATTTT.